A single sample is the source of the 17 T cell receptor beta chains below, sequenced in a study of blood T cell repertoires in COVID-19. TCRdb keeps only in-frame clones here, not all; method: immunoSEQ multiplex PCR. The repertoire consists of more than 85,000 clones, with 80% to 90% occurring once and the leading ten covering about 2.5%. Specimen: PBMCs or T cells enriched from blood (not recorded which). The receptors originated from a woman in her fifties or sixties who had recovered from COVID-19.

This chain links TRBV27 with TRBJ1-1; possibly TRBD1 for D (6 bases). The ends were cut back, 5 bases at V and 5 bases at J, with 15 bases in the middle. The germline gives CDR1 MNHEY, CDR2 SMNVEV (reference sequence). The CDR3 sequence is 14 residues long. The CDR3 DNA reads TGTGCCAGCAGTCTCGGGGGGGCCGGAACTGAAGCTTTCTTT. Protein: CASSLGGAGTEAFF.

This clone has just one count. The genes are TRBV12-3 or TRBV12-4 and TRBJ1-2; 7 nucleotides match TRBD1. The CDR3 contains 13 residues. The V and J ends lost 4 bases and 9 bases, in that order; junction bases with no gene match: 8. CDR3 region: CASSSDNRGSYTF. The DNA for the CDR3 is TGTGCCAGCAGTTCCGACAACAGGGGTAGCTACACCTTC.

The chain links TRBV9 to TRBJ1-3; 11 nucleotides match TRBD1. Germline V lookup: CDR1 SGDLS, CDR2 YYNGEE. J lost 2 bases, V lost 4 bases, and 5 bases had no gene match. CDR3 size: 16 residues. The CDR3 loop is CASSTGQGAPGNTIYF. DNA of the CDR3: TGTGCCAGCAGCACAGGACAGGGGGCTCCTGGAAACACCATATATTTT.

The chain has TRBV18 and TRBJ2-1; TRBD1 aligns across 10 bases. Per germline, CDR1 KGHSH and CDR2 LQKENI. The CDR3 is 15 amino acids. Losses at the gene ends were 1 base for V and 8 bases for J; bases not matched to a gene: 5. The CDR3 DNA follows: TGTGCCAGCTCACCACTGGGACAGGGGTATGATGAGCAGTTCTTC. Protein sequence: CASSPLGQGYDEQFF.

The chain carries TRBV7-3 and TRBJ2-2; 8 nucleotides match TRBD2. The CDR3 length is 18 residues. Germline CDR1 SGHTA, CDR2 FQGTGA. V shed 5 bases, J shed 0 bases, and the junction held 11 bases outside the gene matches. The CDR3 region has the DNA TGTGCCAGCAGCCGCGACATAGCGGGGCTCGCGAACACCGGGGAGCTGTTTTTT. It yields the protein CASSRDIAGLANTGELFF.

This chain uses TRBV5-5 with TRBJ2-7; 8 bases are shared with TRBD1. Trimming removed 5 bases from V and 4 bases from J; junction bases left unmatched: 8. Germline V gene lookup returns CDR1 SGHKS and CDR2 YYEKEE (reference sequence). CDR3 size: 14 residues. CDR3 amino acids: CASRISGDRYEQYF. The CDR3 bases are TGTGCCAGCAGGATTTCAGGGGACAGGTACGAGCAGTACTTC.

The chain links TRBV18 to TRBJ2-3; 7 positions match TRBD2. Germline assignment: CDR1 KGHSH and CDR2 LQKENI. The J segment lost 5 bases and the V segment lost 6 bases, leaving 8 bases of the junction unmatched. This CDR3 region has 14 residues. The CDR3 loop reads CASSLWGGLDTQYF. CDR3 nucleotides: TGTGCCAGCTCCCTCTGGGGAGGGCTAGATACGCAGTATTTT.

The chain links TRBV11-3 to TRBJ2-7, with D possibly being TRBD1 (6 bases). Germline loops: CDR1 SGHNT, CDR2 YENEEA. V was shortened by 5 bases and J by 5 bases, with 16 bases between the two germline ends. The CDR3 extends over 14 amino acids. CDR3 bases: TGTGCCAGCAGCGTGGGACACCAACTAAACGAGCAGTACTTC. The encoded protein is CASSVGHQLNEQYF.

The chain has TRBV5-1 and TRBJ2-2, with 8 bases aligning to TRBD1. This CDR3 is 15 amino acids long. The trim removed 4 bases at V and 2 bases at J, leaving 4 bases unmatched. CDR1 and CDR2 (germline): SGHRS, YFSETQ. The CDR3: CASSRTGINTGELFF. DNA of the CDR3: TGCGCCAGCAGCCGGACAGGGATTAACACCGGGGAGCTGTTTTTT.

V and J are TRBV5-1 and TRBJ1-1; TRBD1 is a possible D gene (6 bases). CDR3 length: 14 amino acids. V lost 3 bases and J 1 base, leaving 10 bases between the germline ends. Germline V gene sequence: CDR1 SGHRS, CDR2 YFSETQ. This CDR3 is CASSSGRGNTEAFF. CDR3 nucleotides: TGCGCCAGCAGCTCAGGCAGGGGGAACACTGAAGCTTTCTTT.

J is TRBJ2-6 and V is TRBV9, with D maybe TRBD2 (6 bases). V lost 6 bases and J 0 bases, leaving 19 bases between the germline ends. Looked up from germline, CDR1 is SGDLS and CDR2 is YYNGEE. CDR3 length: 18 residues. The CDR3 DNA is TGTGCCAGCACGGGTTGGGAGCGGGCCCACTCTGGGGCCAACGTCCTGACTTTC. This translates into CASTGWERAHSGANVLTF.

V gene TRBV2 combines with J gene TRBJ2-7; TRBD1 agrees at 10 bases. This CDR3 region has 16 residues. Germline V CDR1 and CDR2: SNHLY, FYNNEI. V lost 2 bases and J lost 7; bases outside the gene matches: 11. CDR3 nucleotide sequence: TGTGCCAGCAGTGAAAGCACTTTTCCGGGACAGGGGGAGCAGTACTTC. Residues: CASSESTFPGQGEQYF.

The chain joins TRBV5-1 to TRBJ1-2; 8 bases align to TRBD1. J lost 7 bases, V lost 0 bases, and 8 bases had no gene match. CDR3 length: 15 residues. Per the germline V gene, CDR1 is SGHRS and CDR2 is YFSETQ. CDR3 in amino acids: CASSLDQGAMGGYTF. The CDR3 DNA is TGCGCCAGCAGCTTGGACCAGGGGGCGATGGGTGGCTACACCTTC.

The chain carries TRBV18 and TRBJ2-7; TRBD1 is a possible D gene (5 bases). Germline CDR1 is KGHSH and CDR2 is LQKENI. V lost 0 bases and J lost 1, with 10 bases in between. CDR3 length: 15 amino acids. The chain's CDR3 is CASSPPGQSSYEQYF. The CDR3 region has the DNA TGTGCCAGCTCACCACCGGGGCAGTCGTCCTACGAGCAGTACTTC.

The rearrangement uses TRBV2 and TRBJ2-1; the match to TRBD2 covers 10 bases. Per the germline V gene, CDR1 is SNHLY and CDR2 is FYNNEI. Germline trimming cut 8 bases from V and 4 bases from J; bases unmatched to any gene: 8. This CDR3 spans 15 amino acids. The CDR3 loop reads CASRSSGGSYNEQFF. In DNA form, the CDR3 reads TGTGCCAGCCGGTCTAGCGGGGGTAGTTACAATGAGCAGTTCTTC. The variable domain in full, completed from reference TRBV2 and TRBJ2-1, reads EPEVTQTPSHQVTQMGQEVILRCVPISNHLYFYWYRQILGQKVEFLVSFYNNEISEKSEIFDDQFSVERPDGSNFTLKIRSTKLEDSAMYFCASRSSGGSYNEQFFGPGTRLTVL.

The chain couples TRBV10-1 to TRBJ1-1; 8 nucleotides align to TRBD1. CDR1 is WNHNN, CDR2 SYGVQD, per germline (reference sequence). Losses at the gene ends were 4 bases for V and 0 bases for J; bases not matched to a gene: 4. The CDR3 is 15 residues long. The CDR3 sequence: CASSVNRGLNTEAFF. The CDR3 DNA reads as TGCGCCAGCAGTGTGAACAGGGGGTTGAACACTGAAGCTTTCTTT.

V usage is TRBV6-1 and J usage is TRBJ1-2, with TRBD1 identical over 8 bases. Germline CDR1 MNHNS, CDR2 SASEGT. V lost 1 base to trimming and J lost 8 bases; unmatched junction nucleotides: 3. CDR3 length: 13 amino acids. This chain's CDR3 is CASSEGTGRGYTF. The CDR3 coding sequence is TGTGCCAGCAGTGAAGGGACAGGGCGCGGCTACACCTTC.